The entry below gives a single T cell receptor (beta chain) sequence along with its context. Its recognized antigen is unknown. The record has no base qualities; no much larger clone is one base away. The sample is drawn from a study of blood T cell repertoires in COVID-19 (dated by TCRdb to the early 2020s). Study-level background: Samples covering the acute and convalescent phases of COVID-19 were provided by collaborators in the United States, Italy and Spain. The prospective study material was composed of cDNA or gDNA derived from T cells, B-cell-depleted T cells, or PBMCs. Deeply sampled blood TCRbeta repertoires from subjects exposed to, actively infected with, or recovered from COVID-19 were included in the dataset. The repertoires were made available in a free public database intended to serve as a resource for research on the immune response to SARS-CoV-2. Samples were obtained from the ongoing ImmuneRACE study (first 160 participants) and from 1,254 subjects provided by 6 global collaborators. Sample metadata almost always included a de-identified subject ID, COVID-19 status, age in years and sex. Where available, HLA class I and class II types were taken from metadata supplied by the sample provider and were not determined by assay-based typing. The research as a whole found: How much clinical and demographic metadata was included differed by source and by participant, and the metadata was provided uncurated.

There are 16 amino acids in the CDR3, from cysteine to phenylalanine inclusive. This entry keeps only the CDR3 DNA: 48 bases, framed from base 1. For this chain, trimming is 2 bases at the V end and 4 bases at the J end, and the number of junction bases without a gene match is 7. From the germline V gene, CDR1 is MNHEY and CDR2 is SVGAGI. At one collaborating source in Seattle, patients were enrolled during active infection and were followed longitudinally through the course of disease. Whole blood was collected in K2EDTA tubes by collaborating institutions according to the institutions' own protocols. For TCRbeta analysis, collaborators shipped samples as frozen whole blood, isolated PBMCs, or DNA extracted from either of those sample types. The immunoSEQ Assay, a bias-controlled multiplex PCR, was used to amplify TCRbeta CDR3 regions from genomic DNA. On the study's bioinformatics: Within the assay, amplification of reference gene primers was used to estimate how many nucleated cells each sample contained. Sequence reads were collapsed and filtered to measure the absolute abundance of every unique TCRbeta CDR3 rearrangement. Productive Simpson clonality was computed per sample as the square root of Simpson's diversity index over productive rearrangements. TCRdb holds this immuneACCESS table with in-frame rearrangements only. Some clones are missing; in checked studies, unresolved V genes explain under half, and the rest has no known cause. The V and J calls and clone size were taken over from that table, and D and trimming were inferred from the DNA. The sample includes 150,000 to 200,000 clones, with around 87% observed a single time. Around 13% of the sample belongs to the ten largest clones.

The material sequenced was peripheral blood. The sequence derives from a woman between 65 and 79 years old with COVID-19, enrolled during active disease. The V gene is TRBV6-5 and the J gene is TRBJ1-4; the junction holds 7 bases that match TRBD1. The nucleotides read TGTGCCAGCAGTTACCCAGACAGGGACCGTAATGAAAAACTGTTTTTT. Its protein reads: CASSYPDRDRNEKLFF.